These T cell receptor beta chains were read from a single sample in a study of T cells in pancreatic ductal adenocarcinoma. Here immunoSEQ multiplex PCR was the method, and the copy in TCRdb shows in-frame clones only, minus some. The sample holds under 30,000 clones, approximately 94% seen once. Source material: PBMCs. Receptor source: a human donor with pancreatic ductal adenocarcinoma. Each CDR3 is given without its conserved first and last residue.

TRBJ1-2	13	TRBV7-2	ASSFKQGADYGYT
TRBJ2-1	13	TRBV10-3	AISQTSGEKAEQF
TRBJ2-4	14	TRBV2	ASTQGQPARENIQY
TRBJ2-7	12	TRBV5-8	ASSFGTGRYEQY
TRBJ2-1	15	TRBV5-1	ASSLVGADRGYNEQF
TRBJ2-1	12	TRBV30	AWKPGLAGGGQF
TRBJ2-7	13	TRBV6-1	ASSPDPGRLYEQY
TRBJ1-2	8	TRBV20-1	STNSYGYT
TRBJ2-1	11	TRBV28	ASRKTNYNEQF
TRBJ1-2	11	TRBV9	ASSVDRGYGYT
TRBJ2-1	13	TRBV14	ASSQASGSYNEQF
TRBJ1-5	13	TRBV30	AWSRGSDSNQPQH
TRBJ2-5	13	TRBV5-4	ASSLAGLAEETQY
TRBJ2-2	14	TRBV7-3	ASSLSSGRATGELF
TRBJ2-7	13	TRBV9	ASSPEQRGAYEQY
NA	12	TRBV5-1	ASSLGDRAHEQY
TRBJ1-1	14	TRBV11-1	ASSLAGGVSNTEAF
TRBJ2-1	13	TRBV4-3	ASSQDRLAHNEQF